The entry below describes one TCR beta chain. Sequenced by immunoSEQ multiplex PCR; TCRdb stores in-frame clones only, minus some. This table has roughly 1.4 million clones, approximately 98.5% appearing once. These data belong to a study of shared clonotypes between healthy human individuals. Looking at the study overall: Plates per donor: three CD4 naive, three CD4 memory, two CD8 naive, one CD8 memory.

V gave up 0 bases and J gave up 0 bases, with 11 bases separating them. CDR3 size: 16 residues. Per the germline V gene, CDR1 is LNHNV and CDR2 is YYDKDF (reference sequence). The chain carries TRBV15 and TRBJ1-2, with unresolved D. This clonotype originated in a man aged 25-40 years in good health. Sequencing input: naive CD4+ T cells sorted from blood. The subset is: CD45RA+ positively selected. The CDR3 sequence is CATSRDPAVANYGYTF. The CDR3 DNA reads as TGTGCCACCAGCAGAGACCCGGCAGTAGCTAACTATGGCTACACCTTC.